This TCR beta chain was identified in a study of chemoradiotherapy in HPV16-positive cancers (dated 2022 in TCRdb). About the investigation overall: Candidate HPV-specific T-cell clones and common TCR motifs were defined through functional T-cell assays on cells from two HPV16-positive patients. Whether T-cell immunity against the HPV oncoproteins E6 and E7 changes during chemoradiotherapy and whether survival is affected by this immunity were examined in the study. The candidate HPV-specific TCRs and motifs were subsequently tracked in TCR repertoires obtained from roughly 78 patients with HPV-related cancers. General study outcomes and caveats: Among HPV16-positive patients, expansion of HPV-responsive T cells during chemoradiotherapy was associated with better recurrence-free survival. Expansion of candidate HPV-specific clones and E7-related TCR motifs was observed in the tumor microenvironment during treatment, whereas no such expansion was observed for non-HPV-specific T cells. The functional definition of HPV-specific T cells came from only two HPV16-positive patients, and the survival association was reported for HPV16-positive patients.

Worth noting for this clone: The target of this receptor is not known. No base quality information exists; no much larger clone differs at one position.

Repertoires were sampled multiple times during chemoradiotherapy, which allowed clonal expansion in the tumor microenvironment to be followed. The CDR3 runs 14 residues from the cysteine to the phenylalanine. The read is trimmed to its CDR3 DNA, 42 bases read in frame from base 1. A distance of 14 bases separates the germline ends of V and J, which lose 6 bases and 5 bases respectively. Reading the germline V gene gives CDR1 MDHEN and CDR2 SYDVKM. The library was obtained by the immunoSEQ multiplex PCR assay. Here the immuneACCESS table is served through TCRdb, limited to in-frame sequences with V and J called. Missing clones are a known gap in these copies; in checked studies unresolved V genes cover under half, and the rest lacks a known reason. In all, the sample holds around 3,500 clones, and nearly 90% of those were seen once. Approximately 5% of the sample comes from the top ten.

The TCR comes from a human donor with HPV-associated anogenital cancer. The chain employs TRBV28 and TRBJ2-1; a tentative D match to TRBD2 spans 6 bases. This sample comprised tumor tissue, obtained from a patient who underwent chemoradiotherapy. DNA sequence: TGTGCCAGCAGACTAGCTGAATGGCACAATGAGCAGTTCTTC. This is translated as CASRLAEWHNEQFF. The full variable domain, with segments outside the CDR3 supplied by the reference TRBV28 and TRBJ2-1 proteins, appears as DVKVTQSSRYLVKRTGEKVFLECVQDMDHENMFWYRQDPGLGLRLIYFSYDVKMKEKGDIPEGYSVSREKKERFSLILESASTNQTSMYLCASRLAEWHNEQFFGPGTRLTVL.